These 8 T cell receptor beta chains were sequenced from one sample in a study of blood T cells in healthy people across ages. Through a sample-barcoded 5' primer and a J-beta primer mix, a second PCR was run for about 6 to 11 cycles. In TCRdb, the 5' RACE reads were re-called with MiXCR into one record per CDR3 protein. In the table there are hundreds of thousands of distinct CDR3 sequences, 40% to 50% of which are singletons. Sequences were obtained from blood. The receptors shown here come from a man between 60 and 70 years old in good health.

This rearrangement joins TRBV6-2 or TRBV6-3 to TRBJ2-5, with 10 bases identical to TRBD1. The V gene end was trimmed by 6 bases and the J gene end by 12 bases; junction bases not matched to a gene: 4. The CDR3 consists of 11 residues. The germline CDR1 and CDR2 sequences are MNHEY and SVGEGT. DNA for the CDR3: TGTGCCAGCAGCGATGGACAGGGGGAGTACTTC. Its translation: CASSDGQGEYF.

The gene calls are TRBV7-2 and TRBJ2-1; 13 nucleotides align to TRBD2. Judging by the DNA end, TRBJ2-7 fits better; the J call may be wrong. Looked up from germline, CDR1 is SGHTA and CDR2 is FQGNSA. The CDR3 loop spans 17 amino acids. CDR3 sequence (DNA): TGTGCCAGCAGCTTACCCCCCGGGACTAGCGGGAAATACGAGCAGTACTTC. This codes for CASSLPPGTSGKYEQYF.

This chain uses TRBV6-5 with TRBJ1-6; D ambiguous. V was shortened by 7 bases and J by 0 bases, with 7 bases between the two germline ends. This CDR3 has 14 residues. Per germline, CDR1 MNHEY and CDR2 SVGAGI. The CDR3 sequence is CASKASSYNSPLHF. CDR3 DNA sequence: TGTGCCAGCAAGGCATCCTCCTATAATTCACCCCTCCACTTT.

The J gene is TRBJ1-5, the V gene TRBV20-1, with D perhaps matching TRBD1 (6 bases). V dropped 4 bases and J dropped 1 base, with 17 bases sitting between them. CDR3 size: 16 residues. Per germline, CDR1 DFQATT and CDR2 SNEGSKA (reference sequence). Here the CDR3 DNA reads TGCAGTGCTATTACTCTCAGGGGAAGGAGCAATCAGCCCCAGCATTTT. It translates to CSAITLRGRSNQPQHF.

V and J are TRBV7-2 and TRBJ2-1; tentative D call: TRBD2 (5 bases). Germline V gene data show CDR1 as SGHTA and CDR2 as FQGNSA. The V end was cut by 5 bases, the J end by 10 bases, with 12 bases between. The CDR3 length is 12 residues. Here the CDR3 DNA reads TGTGCCAGCAGCGAGGGCCCCGGGGAGCAGTTCTTC. Protein: CASSEGPGEQFF.

The gene calls are TRBV6-2 or TRBV6-3 and TRBJ2-1; D is perhaps TRBD1 or TRBD2 (6 bases each). Germline CDR1 reads MNHEY; CDR2 reads SVGEGT. The CDR3 contains 14 residues. Trimming pared 10 bases from V and 5 bases from J, leaving 18 bases between. The CDR3: CAIGGRGRHNEQFF. Here the CDR3 DNA reads TGTGCCATAGGAGGTAGGGGGAGGCACAATGAGCAGTTCTTC.

This clonotype was seen a few times. The chain joins TRBV15 to TRBJ2-4; 8 nucleotides align to TRBD1. With V trimmed by 5 bases and J by 13 bases, 10 bases remained unmatched. Germline values: CDR1 LNHNV, CDR2 YYDKDF (reference sequence). The CDR3 covers 13 residues. CDR3 sequence reads: CATSYGQGEEQYF. The CDR3 region has the DNA TGTGCCACCAGCTATGGACAGGGTGAGGAGCAGTACTTC.

The CDR3 DNA reads TGTGCCAGCAGCTTAGGTGGGCCCCGAACAGGGGATACGCAGTATTTT. It specifies CASSLGGPRTGDTQYF. This chain uses TRBV7-2 with TRBJ2-3; maybe TRBD1 (6 bases). The V gene's germline CDR1 is SGHTA and CDR2 FQGNSA. Trimming removed 1 base at V and 6 bases at J, with 17 bases between. The CDR3 is 16 amino acids. Full variable domain (rest looked up from reference TRBV7-2 and TRBJ2-3): GAGVSQSPSNKVTEKGKDVELRCDPISGHTALYWYRQSLGQGLEFLIYFQGNSAPDKSGLPSDRFSAERTGGSVSTLTIQRTQQEDSAVYLCASSLGGPRTGDTQYFGPGTRLTVL.